This TCR beta chain was identified during a study of shared clonotypes between healthy human individuals. Study context: With ages of 18 to 49, the donors were two women and a few men.

Profiling relied on immunoSEQ multiplex PCR, and the TCRdb table lists in-frame clones only, not all of them. The table includes roughly 890,000 clones, nearly 95% detected once. Per the germline V gene, CDR1 is SGHTA and CDR2 is FQGTGA. V shed 1 base and J shed 4 bases, with 8 bases lying between them. This CDR3 has 13 amino acids. Naive-designated CD8 cells lacked CD45RO, were positively enriched for CCR7, and omitted terminally differentiated effector memory CD45RA+ cells. Donation came from healthy HIV-negative adults that had no recent acute infections or vaccinations. The specimen was naive CD8+ T cells sorted from blood. This TCR was sampled from a man aged 25-40 years in good health. This rearrangement joins TRBV7-3 to TRBJ2-7; D not certain. CDR3 amino acids: CASSLSSGYEQYF. The DNA of the CDR3 is TGTGCCAGCAGCTTAAGTAGTGGGTACGAGCAGTACTTC. The variable domain in full, with the rest retrieved from reference TRBV7-3 and TRBJ2-7, is GAGVSQTPSNKVTEKGKYVELRCDPISGHTALYWYRQSLGQGPEFLIYFQGTGAADDSGLPNDRFFAVRPEGSVSTLKIQRTERGDSAVYLCASSLSSGYEQYFGPGTRLTVT.